A selection of T cell receptor beta chains follows, all from one sample in a study of shared clonotypes between healthy human individuals. Clones were read by immunoSEQ multiplex PCR, and TCRdb kept only the in-frame ones, dropping some. This table holds 190,000 or so clones, roughly 91% found once. The sample was naive CD4+ T cells sorted from blood. These receptor sequences come from a woman younger than 45 in good health. Each CDR3 is given with its conserved first and last residue. The order of the fields is clone size, J gene, D gene, V gene, CDR3 protein, CDR3 DNA. D genes are given only for firm matches. Only some rows state a clone size, as once, few, many or a class for expanded clones.

few	TRBJ1-5	-	TRBV30	CAWSVEERSPQHF	TGTGCCTGGAGTGTAGAGGAGAGAAGTCCCCAGCATTTT
-	TRBJ2-7	TRBD2	TRBV11-2	CASSAGLAGIYEQYF	TGTGCCAGCAGCGCGGGACTAGCGGGAATATACGAGCAGTACTTC
-	TRBJ2-5	-	TRBV20-1	CSARDSLAQYF	TGCAGTGCTAGAGATTCGCTGGCCCAGTACTTC
-	TRBJ2-3	TRBD1	TRBV5-4	CASSPTGAHTDTQYF	TGTGCCAGCAGCCCCACAGGGGCCCACACAGATACGCAGTATTTT
-	TRBJ2-7	TRBD1	TRBV7-9	CASSLGQGRINYEQYF	TGTGCCAGCAGCCTTGGACAGGGTAGGATTAACTACGAGCAGTACTTC
-	TRBJ1-5	-	TRBV20-1	CSVGNQPQHF	TGCAGTGTGGGAAATCAGCCCCAGCATTTT
-	TRBJ2-1	TRBD2	TRBV5-1	CASSRFTSGGYNEQFF	TGCGCCAGCAGCCGATTTACTAGCGGGGGGTACAATGAGCAGTTCTTC
-	TRBJ1-2	-	TRBV6-1	CASSRPELNPGYTF	TGTGCCAGCAGCCGCCCTGAACTCAACCCAGGCTACACCTTC
-	TRBJ1-2	-	TRBV28	CATPDSYYGYTF	TGTGCCACCCCGGACAGCTACTATGGCTACACCTTC
-	TRBJ1-2	-	TRBV6-5	CASSYSGARDGYTF	TGTGCCAGCAGTTACTCGGGGGCAAGGGATGGCTACACCTTC
-	TRBJ2-1	TRBD2	TRBV19	CASSMGLAVRYNEQFF	TGTGCCAGTAGTATGGGACTAGCGGTCCGCTACAATGAGCAGTTCTTC
-	TRBJ2-6	-	TRBV28	CASSLFRLRNPGANVLTF	TGTGCCAGCAGTTTATTCCGCCTAAGAAATCCTGGGGCCAACGTCCTGACTTTC
-	TRBJ1-1	-	TRBV21-1	CASTPRRANTEAFF	TGTGCCAGCACTCCTAGGAGGGCGAACACTGAAGCTTTCTTT
-	TRBJ2-7	-	TRBV5-1	CASSFSLGRASYEQYF	TGCGCCAGCAGCTTTTCTCTCGGGCGGGCCTCCTACGAGCAGTACTTC
once	TRBJ1-2	-	TRBV2	CAGKGYTF	TGTGCCGGTAAAGGCTACACCTTC
-	TRBJ2-5	TRBD1	TRBV9	CASSVEGQGEETQYF	TGTGCCAGCAGCGTAGAGGGACAGGGCGAAGAGACCCAGTACTTC
-	TRBJ1-5	-	TRBV27	CASSVGQGRSNQPQHF	TGTGCCAGCAGTGTAGGTCAGGGGCGAAGCAATCAGCCCCAGCATTTT
-	TRBJ2-7	TRBD2	TRBV28	CASSSRFLAGETYEQYF	TGTGCCAGCAGTTCTCGCTTTCTAGCGGGAGAAACCTACGAGCAGTACTTC
once	TRBJ2-7	-	TRBV6-6	CASSPSGIYEQYF	TGTGCCAGCAGCCCCTCTGGAATCTACGAGCAGTACTTC
once	TRBJ1-1	-	TRBV28	CASSLPNSGTEAFF	TGTGCCAGCAGTTTGCCGAACTCGGGCACTGAAGCTTTCTTT
-	TRBJ2-1	-	TRBV7-9	CASIKTGRSYNEQFF	TGTGCCAGCATCAAGACTGGCAGATCCTACAATGAGCAGTTCTTC
-	TRBJ2-7	-	TRBV19	CASSIRGSSYEQYF	TGTGCCAGTAGTATACGGGGCAGTTCCTACGAGCAGTACTTC
once	TRBJ1-5	-	TRBV28	CASSFRNQPQHF	TGTGCCAGCAGTTTTAGGAACCAGCCCCAGCATTTT
-	TRBJ2-7	TRBD2	TRBV6-5	CASSPGLIYHEQYF	TGTGCCAGCAGTCCGGGACTAATCTACCACGAGCAGTACTTC
once	TRBJ1-5	-	TRBV21-1	CASSKIRQALSNQPQHF	TGTGCCAGCAGCAAAATCCGACAGGCGCTTAGCAATCAGCCCCAGCATTTT
-	TRBJ2-7	-	TRBV18	CASSPQVYEQYF	TGTGCCAGCTCACCTCAGGTCTACGAGCAGTACTTC
-	TRBJ2-7	TRBD1	TRBV28	CASSPGQTYEQYF	TGTGCCAGCAGTCCGGGACAGACCTACGAGCAGTACTTC
-	TRBJ2-4	-	TRBV28	CASNPIAKNIQYF	TGTGCCAGCAACCCAATAGCCAAAAACATTCAGTACTTC
-	TRBJ2-7	TRBD2	TRBV10-3	CAIRPLSGRLYEQYF	TGTGCCATCAGGCCCCTTAGCGGGAGACTCTACGAGCAGTACTTC
-	TRBJ1-1	TRBD1	TRBV19	CASSDRAGTEAFF	TGTGCCAGTAGCGACAGGGCAGGGACTGAAGCTTTCTTT
-	TRBJ2-7	-	TRBV18	CASSPEASPDEQYF	TGTGCCAGCTCACCAGAGGCTAGTCCCGACGAGCAGTACTTC
-	TRBJ2-5	-	TRBV5-1	CASSFLGYQETQYF	TGCGCCAGCAGCTTCCTCGGGTACCAAGAGACCCAGTACTTC
-	TRBJ2-6	-	TRBV4-2	CASSQATGTVNVLTF	TGTGCCAGCAGCCAAGCGACCGGGACGGTAAACGTCCTGACTTTC
-	TRBJ2-2	-	TRBV19	CASSIQGRRTGELFF	TGTGCCAGTAGTATACAGGGACGGCGAACCGGGGAGCTGTTTTTT
-	TRBJ2-7	-	TRBV19	CASSPGETYEQYF	TGTGCCAGTAGTCCCGGGGAGACCTACGAGCAGTACTTC
-	TRBJ1-1	-	TRBV25-1	CASTPAGVFTEAFF	TGTGCCAGCACTCCCGCGGGGGTTTTCACTGAAGCTTTCTTT
once	TRBJ2-5	-	TRBV29-1	CSASTETTWSGAQYF	TGCAGCGCCTCTACGGAGACAACTTGGTCGGGGGCCCAGTACTTC
-	TRBJ1-5	TRBD1	TRBV11-2	CASLGDRLNQPQHF	TGTGCCAGCTTGGGGGACAGGCTCAATCAGCCCCAGCATTTT
-	TRBJ2-7	-	TRBV11-2	CASSLFGPREQYF	TGTGCCAGCAGCTTATTCGGACCCCGGGAGCAGTACTTC
-	TRBJ2-1	-	TRBV5-1	CASSLAGRQTNEQFF	TGCGCCAGCAGCTTGGCCGGTAGGCAAACCAATGAGCAGTTCTTC
-	TRBJ2-2	TRBD2	TRBV4-1	CASSQDLGLAGENTGELFF	TGCGCCAGCAGCCAAGATTTGGGACTAGCGGGAGAGAACACCGGGGAGCTGTTTTTT
-	TRBJ2-5	-	TRBV5-4	CASNPPGQLGETQYF	TGTGCCAGCAACCCACCGGGACAACTGGGCGAGACCCAGTACTTC
-	TRBJ2-7	-	TRBV28	CASSFRVGEQYF	TGTGCCAGCAGTTTTAGGGTCGGCGAGCAGTACTTC
-	TRBJ2-3	TRBD1	TRBV9	CASSETGTTDTQYF	TGTGCCAGCAGCGAGACAGGGACCACAGATACGCAGTATTTT
-	TRBJ1-1	-	TRBV18	CASSPQSTEAFF	TGTGCCAGCTCACCTCAGAGCACTGAAGCTTTCTTT
-	TRBJ2-7	TRBD1	TRBV4-2	CASSQFVGQGRYEQYF	TGTGCCAGCAGCCAATTTGTGGGACAGGGCCGCTACGAGCAGTACTTC
-	TRBJ2-7	TRBD2	TRBV4-2	CASSQDSSGTLYEQYF	TGTGCCAGCAGCCAAGATAGTAGCGGGACCCTCTACGAGCAGTACTTC
-	TRBJ1-1	-	TRBV19	CASSIDSRRAPNTEAFF	TGTGCCAGTAGTATAGATTCAAGGCGGGCCCCGAACACTGAAGCTTTCTTT
-	TRBJ1-1	-	TRBV5-1	CASSLGRTTEAFF	TGCGCCAGCAGCTTAGGGAGAACTACTGAAGCTTTCTTT
-	TRBJ2-7	-	TRBV7-9	CASGHYEQYF	TGTGCCAGCGGACACTACGAGCAGTACTTC
-	TRBJ1-1	-	TRBV27	CASSFNSGLNTEAFF	TGTGCCAGCAGTTTTAATTCAGGGTTGAACACTGAAGCTTTCTTT
-	TRBJ2-7	-	TRBV7-2	CASSLGVGLRTLSYEQYF	TGTGCCAGCAGCTTAGGGGTTGGACTAAGGACCCTTTCCTACGAGCAGTACTTC
-	TRBJ1-1	-	TRBV11-3	CASSFTRNTEAFF	TGTGCCAGCAGCTTTACGAGGAACACTGAAGCTTTCTTT